This TCR beta chain was sequenced during a study of control samples from healthy donors and cancer patients. V lost 8 bases and J 9 bases, leaving 11 bases between the germline ends. The CDR3 covers 11 residues. The V gene's germline CDR1 is LNHDA and CDR2 SQIVND (reference sequence). This table comes from immunoSEQ multiplex PCR, and its TCRdb copy is limited to in-frame clones, with some not included. The table includes about 170,000 clones, approximately 86% detected once. The source of this sequence is a woman aged 25 to 39 in good health. Sequenced input: blood. J is TRBJ1-5 and V is TRBV19, with D unresolved. The CDR3 DNA reads TGTGCCAGTTCCGACTGGGGGCCCCAGCATTTT. Translation gives CASSDWGPQHF. Full variable domain (rest looked up from reference TRBV19 and TRBJ1-5): DGGITQSPKYLFRKEGQNVTLSCEQNLNHDAMYWYRQDPGQGLRLIYYSQIVNDFQKGDIAEGYSVSREKKESFPLTVTSAQKNPTAFYLCASSDWGPQHFGDGTRLSIL.